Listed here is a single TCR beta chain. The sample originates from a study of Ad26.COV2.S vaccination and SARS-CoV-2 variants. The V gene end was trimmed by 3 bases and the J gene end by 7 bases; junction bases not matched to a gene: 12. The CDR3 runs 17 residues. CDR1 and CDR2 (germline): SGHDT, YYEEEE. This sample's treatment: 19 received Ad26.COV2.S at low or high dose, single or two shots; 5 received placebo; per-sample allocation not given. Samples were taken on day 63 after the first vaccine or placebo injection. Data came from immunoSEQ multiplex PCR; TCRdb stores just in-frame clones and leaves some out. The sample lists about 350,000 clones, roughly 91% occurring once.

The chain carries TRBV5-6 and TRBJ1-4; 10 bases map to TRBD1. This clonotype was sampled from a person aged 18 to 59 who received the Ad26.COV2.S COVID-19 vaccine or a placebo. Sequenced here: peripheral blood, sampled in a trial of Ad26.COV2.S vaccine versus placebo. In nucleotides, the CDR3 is TGTGCCAGCAGCTCCATAATGACAGGGGGCGCGGGTGAAAAACTGTTTTTT. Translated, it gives CASSSIMTGGAGEKLFF.